Listed here is a single T cell receptor beta chain. Its target is not known. These data originate in a study of blood T cells in healthy people across ages. A second PCR of roughly 7 to 11 cycles used a sample-barcoded 5' primer and a J-beta primer mix. A single record per CDR3 protein comes from TCRdb applying MiXCR to the 5' RACE reads. The sample includes approximately 690,000 distinct CDR3 sequences, around three fifths seen only once; the top ten take 35% to 40%. Points from the study as a whole: Unsorted PBMC input precluded a conclusive naive versus antigen-experienced comparison. A roughly linear age-dependent decrease characterized TCR beta diversity per million T cells.

All donors came from Russia, were Caucasian and healthy, and spanned ages roughly 6 to 95. The CDR3 loop spans 16 amino acids. The junction had 12 bases not matched to a gene; V was cut back by 0 bases and J by 7 bases. Germline lookup yields CDR1 DFQATT and CDR2 SNEGSKA (reference sequence). V gene TRBV20-1 combines with J gene TRBJ2-7; 10 nucleotides align to TRBD2. Material: blood. This clonotype originated in a man aged 55 to 69 in good health. The CDR3 DNA reads as TGCAGTGCTAGAGATCGGCTAGCGGGGGTATACAATGAGCAGTACTTC. Encoded protein: CSARDRLAGVYNEQYF.